The entry below describes one TCR beta chain. These data originate in a study of blood T cell repertoires in COVID-19. Study-wide context: Sample material is recorded as cDNA or gDNA derived from T cells, B-cell-depleted T cells, or PBMCs.

Using immunoSEQ multiplex PCR, the repertoire was profiled, and TCRdb retains in-frame clones only, with some absent. This repertoire shows 410,000 or so clones, about nine tenths found once; its top ten account for roughly 1.4%. V was clipped by 5 bases and J by 9 bases, with 12 bases between them. The CDR3 loop spans 12 amino acids. Germline V gene lookup returns CDR1 SGHAT and CDR2 FQNNGV. The sequence was collected from a woman in her twenties or thirties with active or convalescent COVID-19. The sequenced sample was peripheral blood. The J gene is TRBJ2-3, the V gene TRBV11-2, with D perhaps matching TRBD2 (5 bases). The CDR3 DNA is TGTGCCAGCAGCCCCGATCGGGGAACGCAGTATTTT. Residues: CASSPDRGTQYF.